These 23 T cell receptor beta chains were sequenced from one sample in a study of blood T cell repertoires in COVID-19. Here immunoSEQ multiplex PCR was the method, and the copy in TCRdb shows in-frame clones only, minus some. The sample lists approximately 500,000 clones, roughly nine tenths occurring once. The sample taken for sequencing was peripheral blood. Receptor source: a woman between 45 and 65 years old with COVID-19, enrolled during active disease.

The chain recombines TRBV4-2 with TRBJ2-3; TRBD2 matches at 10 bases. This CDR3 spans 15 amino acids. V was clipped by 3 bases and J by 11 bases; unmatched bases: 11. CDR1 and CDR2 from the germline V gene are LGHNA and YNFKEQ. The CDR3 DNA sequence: TGTGCCAGCAGCCATCCTAGCGGGGGCTATAACGGGCAGTATTTT. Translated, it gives CASSHPSGGYNGQYF.

In DNA form, the CDR3 reads TGTGCCAGCAGTCACGGGACAGGCGTTACTGGAAACACCATATATTTT. It yields the protein CASSHGTGVTGNTIYF. V gene TRBV6-6 combines with J gene TRBJ1-3; 8 bases map to TRBD1. CDR1 is MNHNY, CDR2 SVGAGI, per germline (reference sequence). There are 16 residues in the CDR3. Unmatched junction bases numbered 8, after V lost 5 bases and J lost 2 bases.

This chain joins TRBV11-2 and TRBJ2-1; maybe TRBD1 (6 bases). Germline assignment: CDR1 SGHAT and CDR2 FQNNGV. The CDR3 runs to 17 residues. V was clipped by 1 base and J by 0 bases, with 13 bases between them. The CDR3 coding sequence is TGTGCCAGCAGCTTAGTGGGGACACCGAGCTCCTACAATGAGCAGTTCTTC. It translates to CASSLVGTPSSYNEQFF.

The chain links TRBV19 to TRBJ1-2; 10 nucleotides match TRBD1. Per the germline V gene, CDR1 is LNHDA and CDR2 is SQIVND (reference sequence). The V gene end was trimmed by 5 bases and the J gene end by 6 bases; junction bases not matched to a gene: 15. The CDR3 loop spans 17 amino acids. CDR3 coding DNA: TGTGCCAGTAGTCCCTTACCGGGACAGGGGAATGCAAATGGCTACACCTTC. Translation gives CASSPLPGQGNANGYTF. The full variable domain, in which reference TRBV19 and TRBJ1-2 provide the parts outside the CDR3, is DGGITQSPKYLFRKEGQNVTLSCEQNLNHDAMYWYRQDPGQGLRLIYYSQIVNDFQKGDIAEGYSVSREKKESFPLTVTSAQKNPTAFYLCASSPLPGQGNANGYTFGSGTRLTVV.

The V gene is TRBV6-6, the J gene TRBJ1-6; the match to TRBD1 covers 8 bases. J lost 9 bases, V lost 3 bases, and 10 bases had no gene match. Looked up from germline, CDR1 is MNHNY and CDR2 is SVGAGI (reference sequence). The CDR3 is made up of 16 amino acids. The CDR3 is CASSYAGQGGGSPLHF. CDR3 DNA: TGTGCCAGCAGTTATGCCGGACAGGGTGGCGGTTCACCCCTCCACTTT.

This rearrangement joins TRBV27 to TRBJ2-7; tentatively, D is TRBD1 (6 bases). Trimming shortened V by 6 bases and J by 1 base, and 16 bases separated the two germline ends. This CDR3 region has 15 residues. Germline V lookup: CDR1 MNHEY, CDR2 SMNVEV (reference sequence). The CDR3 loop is CASSPRRGQSYEQYF. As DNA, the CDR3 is TGTGCCAGCAGCCCCCGGAGAGGACAGTCCTACGAGCAGTACTTC.

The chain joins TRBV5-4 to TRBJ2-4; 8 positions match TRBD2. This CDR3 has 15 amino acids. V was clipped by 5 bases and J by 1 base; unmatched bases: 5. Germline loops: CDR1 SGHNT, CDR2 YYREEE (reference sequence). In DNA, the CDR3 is TGTGCCAGCAGATCCGCGGGGGGTGCCAAAAACATTCAGTACTTC. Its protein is CASRSAGGAKNIQYF.

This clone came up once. CDR3 DNA sequence: TGTGCCAGCAGCTTGGGCCCCGACAGGCCACAAGAGACCCAGTACTTC. Protein product: CASSLGPDRPQETQYF. The rearrangement joins TRBV5-5 to TRBJ2-5; maybe TRBD1 (6 bases). The CDR3 has 16 residues. V was pared by 0 bases and J by 2 bases, with 14 bases between. The germline gives CDR1 SGHKS, CDR2 YYEKEE (reference sequence).

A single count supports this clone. CDR3 coding DNA: TGCGCCAGCAGCTTGGAGTCGACAGGCTATGGCTACACCTTC. Amino acid sequence: CASSLESTGYGYTF. The V gene is TRBV5-1, the J gene TRBJ1-2; D might be TRBD1 (6 bases). CDR3 length: 14 residues. The germline V gene has CDR1 SGHRS and CDR2 YFSETQ. Deletions cut 0 bases from V and 4 bases from J, with 10 bases between.

The CDR3 spells CASSFSGQGVEKLFF. In nucleotides, the CDR3 is TGTGCCAGCAGCTTCAGCGGGCAGGGGGTCGAAAAACTGTTTTTT. The chain has TRBV5-6 and TRBJ1-4, with TRBD1 identical over 7 bases. Per germline, CDR1 SGHDT and CDR2 YYEEEE. The CDR3 sequence is 15 residues long. Germline trimming cut 2 bases from V and 8 bases from J; bases unmatched to any gene: 9.

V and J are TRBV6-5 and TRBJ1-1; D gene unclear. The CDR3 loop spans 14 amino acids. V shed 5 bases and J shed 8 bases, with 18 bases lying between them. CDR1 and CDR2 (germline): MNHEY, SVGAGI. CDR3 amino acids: CASSPVLRVEEAFF. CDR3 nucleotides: TGTGCCAGCAGTCCAGTGCTCCGGGTTGAGGAAGCTTTCTTT.

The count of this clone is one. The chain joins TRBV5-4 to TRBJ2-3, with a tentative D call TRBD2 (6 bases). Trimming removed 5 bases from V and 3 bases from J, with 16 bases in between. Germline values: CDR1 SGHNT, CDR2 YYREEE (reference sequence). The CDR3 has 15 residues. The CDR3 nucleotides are TGTGCCAGCAGGCCCGGATGGGGGGTTACAGATACGCAGTATTTT. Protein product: CASRPGWGVTDTQYF.

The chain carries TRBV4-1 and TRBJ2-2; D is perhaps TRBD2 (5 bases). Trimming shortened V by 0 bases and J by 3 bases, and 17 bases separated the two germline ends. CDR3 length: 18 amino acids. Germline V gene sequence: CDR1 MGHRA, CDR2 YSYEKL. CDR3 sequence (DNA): TGCGCCAGCAGCCAAGAACTCGTACGGGGAACCTACACCGGGGAGCTGTTTTTT. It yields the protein CASSQELVRGTYTGELFF.

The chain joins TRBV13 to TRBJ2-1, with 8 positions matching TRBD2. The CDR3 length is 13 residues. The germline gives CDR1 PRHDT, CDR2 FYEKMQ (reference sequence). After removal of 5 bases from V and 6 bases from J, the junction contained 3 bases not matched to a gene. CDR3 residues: CASSRRGGNEQFF. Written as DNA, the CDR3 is TGTGCCAGCAGCCGCCGGGGGGGCAATGAGCAGTTCTTC. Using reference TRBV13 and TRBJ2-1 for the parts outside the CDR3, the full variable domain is AAGVIQSPRHLIKEKRETATLKCYPIPRHDTVYWYQQGPGQDPQFLISFYEKMQSDKGSIPDRFSAQQFSDYHSELNMSSLELGDSALYFCASSRRGGNEQFFGPGTRLTVL.

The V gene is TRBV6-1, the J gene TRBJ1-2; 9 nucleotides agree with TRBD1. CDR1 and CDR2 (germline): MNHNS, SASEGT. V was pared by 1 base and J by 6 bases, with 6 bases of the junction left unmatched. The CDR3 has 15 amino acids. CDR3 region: CASSEDRGRDNGYTF. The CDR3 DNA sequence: TGTGCCAGCAGTGAAGACAGGGGGCGAGATAATGGCTACACCTTC.

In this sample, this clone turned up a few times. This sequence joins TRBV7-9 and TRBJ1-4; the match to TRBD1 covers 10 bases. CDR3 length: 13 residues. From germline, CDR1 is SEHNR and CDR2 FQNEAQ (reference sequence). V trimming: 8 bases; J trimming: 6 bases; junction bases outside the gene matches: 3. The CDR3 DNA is TGTGCCAGCCGCGGACAGGGGGATGAAAAACTGTTTTTT. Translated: CASRGQGDEKLFF.

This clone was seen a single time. The CDR3 bases are TGTGCCAGCACCGTCGCGGCGACCCGTTACAATGAGCAGTTCTTC. Its translation: CASTVAATRYNEQFF. The rearrangement links TRBV28 to TRBJ2-1; D call uncertain. Trimming took 7 bases from V and 4 from J, leaving 17 bases between them. The length of the CDR3 is 15 residues. Per germline, CDR1 MDHEN and CDR2 SYDVKM. The full variable domain, with the rest looked up from reference TRBV28 and TRBJ2-1, is DVKVTQSSRYLVKRTGEKVFLECVQDMDHENMFWYRQDPGLGLRLIYFSYDVKMKEKGDIPEGYSVSREKKERFSLILESASTNQTSMYLCASTVAATRYNEQFFGPGTRLTVL.

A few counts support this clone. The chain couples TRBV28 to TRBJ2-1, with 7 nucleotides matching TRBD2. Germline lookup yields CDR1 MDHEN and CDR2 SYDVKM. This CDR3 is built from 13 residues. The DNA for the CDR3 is TGTGCAAGCGGGGCGAGCTCCTACAATGAGCAGTTCTTC. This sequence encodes CASGASSYNEQFF.

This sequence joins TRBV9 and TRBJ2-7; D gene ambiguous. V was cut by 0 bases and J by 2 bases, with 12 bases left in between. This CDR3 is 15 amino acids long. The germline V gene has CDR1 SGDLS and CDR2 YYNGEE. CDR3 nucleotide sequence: TGTGCCAGCAGCGTAGGAGGCAGAAGTCCCTACGAGCAGTACTTC. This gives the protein CASSVGGRSPYEQYF.

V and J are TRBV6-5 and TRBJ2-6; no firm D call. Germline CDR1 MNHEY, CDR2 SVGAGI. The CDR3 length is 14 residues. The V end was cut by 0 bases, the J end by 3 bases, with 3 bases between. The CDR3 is CASSYSVGANVLTF. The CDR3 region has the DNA TGTGCCAGCAGTTACTCCGTTGGGGCCAACGTCCTGACTTTC.

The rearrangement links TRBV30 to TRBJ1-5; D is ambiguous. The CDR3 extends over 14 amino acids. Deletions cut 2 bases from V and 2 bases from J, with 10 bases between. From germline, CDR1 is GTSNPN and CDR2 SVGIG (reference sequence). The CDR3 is CAWSSGVGNQPQHF. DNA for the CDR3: TGTGCCTGGAGTTCGGGAGTGGGCAATCAGCCCCAGCATTTT.

The CDR3 sequence: CASSLAPGDGYTF. The CDR3 nucleotides are TGCGCCAGCAGCTTGGCCCCGGGGGACGGCTACACCTTC. The V call is TRBV5-1, the J call TRBJ1-2; the D gene is possibly TRBD1 (5 bases). Germline CDR1 and CDR2: SGHRS and YFSETQ. The V end was cut by 0 bases, the J end by 8 bases, with 11 bases between. There are 13 residues in the CDR3.

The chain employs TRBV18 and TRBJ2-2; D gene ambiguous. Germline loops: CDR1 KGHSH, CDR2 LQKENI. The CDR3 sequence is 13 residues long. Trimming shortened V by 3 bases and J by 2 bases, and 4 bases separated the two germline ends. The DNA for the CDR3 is TGTGCCAGCTCACCGAGAAACACCGGGGAGCTGTTTTTT. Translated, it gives CASSPRNTGELFF. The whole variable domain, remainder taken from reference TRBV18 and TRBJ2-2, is NAGVMQNPRHLVRRRGQEARLRCSPMKGHSHVYWYRQLPEEGLKFMVYLQKENIIDESGMPKERFSAEFPKEGPSILRIQQVVRGDSAAYFCASSPRNTGELFFGEGSRLTVL.